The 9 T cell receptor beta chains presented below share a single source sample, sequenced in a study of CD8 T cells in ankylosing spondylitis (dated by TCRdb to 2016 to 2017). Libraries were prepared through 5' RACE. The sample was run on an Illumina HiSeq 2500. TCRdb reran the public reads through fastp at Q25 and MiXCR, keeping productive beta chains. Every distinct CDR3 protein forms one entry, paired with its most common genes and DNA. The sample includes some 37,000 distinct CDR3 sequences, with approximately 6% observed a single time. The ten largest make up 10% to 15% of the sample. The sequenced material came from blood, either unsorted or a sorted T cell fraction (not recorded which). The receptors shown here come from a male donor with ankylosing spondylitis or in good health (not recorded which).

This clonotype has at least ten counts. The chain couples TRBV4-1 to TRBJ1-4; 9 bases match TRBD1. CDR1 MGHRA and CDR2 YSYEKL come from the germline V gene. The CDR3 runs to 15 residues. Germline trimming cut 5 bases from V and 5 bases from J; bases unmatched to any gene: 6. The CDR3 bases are TGCGCCAGCAGCATCCAAGACAGGGGGAATGAAAAACTGTTTTTT. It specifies CASSIQDRGNEKLFF.

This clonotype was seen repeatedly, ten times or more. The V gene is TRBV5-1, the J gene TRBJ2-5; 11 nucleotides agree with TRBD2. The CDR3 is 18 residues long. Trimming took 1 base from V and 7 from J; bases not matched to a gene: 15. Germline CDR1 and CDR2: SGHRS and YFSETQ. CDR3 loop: CASSLISGTSGSYGTQYF. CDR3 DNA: TGCGCCAGCAGCTTGATTAGTGGGACTAGCGGCTCCTATGGGACCCAGTACTTC.

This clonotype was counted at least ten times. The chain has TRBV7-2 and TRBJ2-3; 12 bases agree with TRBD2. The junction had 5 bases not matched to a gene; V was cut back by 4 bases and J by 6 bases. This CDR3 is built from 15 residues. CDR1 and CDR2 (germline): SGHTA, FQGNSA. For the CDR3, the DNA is TGTGCCAGCAGCTCTCTAGCGGGGGGGTCCGATACGCAGTATTTT. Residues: CASSSLAGGSDTQYF.

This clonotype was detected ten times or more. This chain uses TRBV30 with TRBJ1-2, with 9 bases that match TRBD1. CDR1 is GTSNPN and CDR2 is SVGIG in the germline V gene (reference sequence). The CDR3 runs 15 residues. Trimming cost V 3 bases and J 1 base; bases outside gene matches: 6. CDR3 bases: TGTGCCTGGAGCTATGGGACAGGGAGTAACTATGGCTACACCTTC. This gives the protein CAWSYGTGSNYGYTF.

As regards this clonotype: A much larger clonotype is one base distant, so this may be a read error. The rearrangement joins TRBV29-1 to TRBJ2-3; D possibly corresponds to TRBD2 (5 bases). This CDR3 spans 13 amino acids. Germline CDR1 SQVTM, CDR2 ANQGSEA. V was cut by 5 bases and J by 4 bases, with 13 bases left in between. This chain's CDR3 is CSVLGRVADTQYF. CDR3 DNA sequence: TGCAGCGTTCTGGGGAGAGTTGCAGATACGCAGTATTTT.

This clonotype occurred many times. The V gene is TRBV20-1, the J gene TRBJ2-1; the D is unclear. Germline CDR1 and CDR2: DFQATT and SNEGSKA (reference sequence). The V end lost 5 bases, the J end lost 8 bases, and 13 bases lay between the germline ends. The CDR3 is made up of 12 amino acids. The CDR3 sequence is CSAPYQGHEQFF. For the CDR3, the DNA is TGCAGTGCTCCCTATCAAGGTCATGAGCAGTTCTTC.

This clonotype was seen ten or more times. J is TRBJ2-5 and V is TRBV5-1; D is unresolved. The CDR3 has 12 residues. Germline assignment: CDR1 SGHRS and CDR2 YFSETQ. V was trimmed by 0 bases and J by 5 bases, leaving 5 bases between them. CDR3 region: CASSLDWETQYF. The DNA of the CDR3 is TGCGCCAGCAGCTTGGATTGGGAGACCCAGTACTTC. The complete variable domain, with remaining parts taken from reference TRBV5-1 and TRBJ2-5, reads KAGVTQTPRYLIKTRGQQVTLSCSPISGHRSVSWYQQTPGQGLQFLFEYFSETQRNKGNFPGRFSGRQFSNSRSEMNVSTLELGDSALYLCASSLDWETQYFGPGTRLLVL.

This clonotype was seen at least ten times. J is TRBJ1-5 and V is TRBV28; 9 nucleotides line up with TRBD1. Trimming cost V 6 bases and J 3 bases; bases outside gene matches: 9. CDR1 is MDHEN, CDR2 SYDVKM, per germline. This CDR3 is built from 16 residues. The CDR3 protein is CASSVPGQGINQPQHF. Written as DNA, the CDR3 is TGTGCCAGCAGCGTTCCGGGACAGGGTATCAATCAGCCCCAGCATTTT.

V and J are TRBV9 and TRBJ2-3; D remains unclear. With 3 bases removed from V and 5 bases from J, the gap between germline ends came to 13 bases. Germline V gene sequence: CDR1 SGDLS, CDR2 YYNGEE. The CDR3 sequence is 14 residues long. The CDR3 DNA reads TGTGCCAGCAGCGACCGTCTGCTAAGAGATACGCAGTATTTT. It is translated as CASSDRLLRDTQYF.